What follows are 28 T cell receptor beta chains derived from one specimen sequenced in a study of blood T cell repertoires in COVID-19. Assay: immunoSEQ multiplex PCR; the TCRdb copy retains only in-frame clones and omits some. The sample lists approximately 220,000 clones, approximately 85% occurring once. Sequenced sample: peripheral blood. These receptor sequences come from a woman between 70 and 85 years old with acute or convalescent COVID-19.

The DNA for the CDR3 is TGCAGCGCCGGACAGGGAATGAACACTGAAGCTTTCTTT. Amino acids: CSAGQGMNTEAFF. The chain carries TRBV29-1 and TRBJ1-1; 8 bases line up with TRBD1. The V gene's germline CDR1 is SQVTM and CDR2 ANQGSEA. The CDR3 spans 13 residues. Trimming took 7 bases from V and 0 from J; bases not matched to a gene: 4.

V usage is TRBV3-1 (or the pseudogene TRBV3-2) and J usage is TRBJ1-1; TRBD1 is a possible D gene (5 bases). Germline V gene lookup returns CDR1 LGHDT and CDR2 YNNKEL (reference sequence). Trimming shortened V by 5 bases and J by 6 bases, and 19 bases separated the two germline ends. The CDR3 is 15 residues long. The CDR3 here is CASSARQGGSAEAFF. The CDR3 DNA follows: TGTGCCAGCAGCGCTCGGCAGGGAGGGAGCGCTGAAGCTTTCTTT.

This clone was recorded once. The gene calls are TRBV19 and TRBJ2-3, with D unresolved. CDR1 and CDR2 from the germline V gene are LNHDA and SQIVND (reference sequence). This CDR3 is built from 14 residues. Trimming removed 5 bases from V and 2 bases from J, with 11 bases in between. The CDR3 protein is CASSGSLLTDTQYF. The CDR3 DNA reads as TGTGCCAGTAGTGGATCACTACTCACAGATACGCAGTATTTT.

J is TRBJ1-3 and V is TRBV10-2; D not certain. CDR3 length: 15 residues. The V end was cut by 6 bases, the J end by 0 bases, with 12 bases between. CDR1 is WSHSY and CDR2 is SAAADI in the germline V gene. The CDR3 spells CASRAGGPSGNTIYF. CDR3 in DNA: TGCGCCAGCAGGGCGGGTGGGCCCTCTGGAAACACCATATATTTT.

The gene calls are TRBV5-4 and TRBJ2-1; perhaps TRBD1 as D (5 bases). Trimming left V 5 bases short and J 2 bases short, with 8 bases between. The CDR3 is made up of 13 amino acids. Germline values: CDR1 SGHNT, CDR2 YYREEE (reference sequence). The CDR3, as DNA: TGTGCCAGCAGGGCGGACACCTACAATGAGCAGTTCTTC. Protein product: CASRADTYNEQFF.

This rearrangement joins TRBV10-3 to TRBJ1-6; D unresolved. Trimming took off 7 bases at V and 3 bases at J, with 10 bases between the two ends. The CDR3 extends over 14 amino acids. Germline CDR1 reads ENHRY; CDR2 reads SYGVKD. CDR3 amino acids: CAIKESIYNSPLHF. The CDR3 coding sequence is TGTGCCATCAAGGAGTCTATCTATAATTCACCCCTCCACTTT.

The V call is TRBV19, the J call TRBJ1-2; 9 bases align to TRBD1. Germline V CDR1 and CDR2: LNHDA, SQIVND (reference sequence). This CDR3 comprises 15 residues. The trim removed 5 bases at V and 4 bases at J, leaving 8 bases unmatched. CDR3 sequence: CASSPGDRAIYGYTF. The CDR3 DNA sequence: TGTGCCAGTAGTCCCGGGGACAGGGCTATCTATGGCTACACCTTC.

The chain is built from TRBV3-1 (or the pseudogene TRBV3-2) and TRBJ2-5; 9 bases are shared with TRBD2. The V gene's germline CDR1 is LGHDT and CDR2 YNNKEL (reference sequence). This CDR3 is built from 14 residues. V was pared by 10 bases and J by 5 bases, with 11 bases of the junction left unmatched. In DNA, the CDR3 is TGTGCCACCAGGGCGGGGGGGCTGTTGGAGACCCAGTACTTC. Its protein product is CATRAGGLLETQYF.

In nucleotides, the CDR3 is TGTGCCACCAGCAGGAGGACGACAGGGTTGGGAAACACCATATATTTT. This encodes CATSRRTTGLGNTIYF. The chain employs TRBV15 and TRBJ1-3; 7 positions agree with TRBD1. CDR3 length equals 16 residues. Per the germline V gene, CDR1 is LNHNV and CDR2 is YYDKDF (reference sequence). The J segment lost 4 bases and the V segment lost 3 bases, leaving 9 bases of the junction unmatched.

There are a few counts of this clone. The rearrangement uses TRBV5-1 and TRBJ1-3; TRBD1 matches 9 bases. The germline V gene encodes CDR1 SGHRS and CDR2 YFSETQ. The CDR3 runs 15 residues. With V trimmed by 4 bases and J by 3 bases, 5 bases remained unmatched. The CDR3 sequence: CASSAQGAGGNTIYF. CDR3 in DNA: TGCGCCAGCAGCGCACAGGGGGCGGGTGGAAACACCATATATTTT. Complete variable domain (other parts from reference TRBV5-1 and TRBJ1-3): KAGVTQTPRYLIKTRGQQVTLSCSPISGHRSVSWYQQTPGQGLQFLFEYFSETQRNKGNFPGRFSGRQFSNSRSEMNVSTLELGDSALYLCASSAQGAGGNTIYFGEGSWLTVV.

V gene TRBV24-1 combines with J gene TRBJ2-2, with D possibly being TRBD1 (7 bases). Germline V gene data show CDR1 as KGHDR and CDR2 as SFDVKD. Trimming took off 0 bases at V and 6 bases at J, with 10 bases between the two ends. The CDR3 contains 15 residues. The chain's CDR3 is CATSDLSRGAGELFF. CDR3 DNA sequence: TGTGCCACCAGTGATTTGAGCAGGGGGGCCGGGGAGCTGTTTTTT.

This sequence joins TRBV19 and TRBJ1-4; tentatively, D is TRBD1 (6 bases). Trimming took off 8 bases at V and 7 bases at J, with 17 bases between the two ends. The CDR3 length is 14 residues. Germline lookup yields CDR1 LNHDA and CDR2 SQIVND (reference sequence). The CDR3 bases are TGTGCCAGTCGCTCGAACAGGGATGGTGAAAAACTGTTTTTT. Translated: CASRSNRDGEKLFF.

The table lists this clone with a few counts. V is TRBV28 and J is TRBJ1-1; 7 positions agree with TRBD1. The V segment lost 0 bases and the J segment 1 base; nucleotides outside the gene matches: 2. CDR1 is MDHEN, CDR2 SYDVKM, per germline. There are 15 residues in the CDR3. As DNA, the CDR3 is TGTGCCAGCAGTTTATGGGACAGGTGGAACACTGAAGCTTTCTTT. Translating gives CASSLWDRWNTEAFF.

This clone was observed once. Within the sample, other DNA sequences also encode this same CDR3. The V call is TRBV5-1, the J call TRBJ1-1, with 10 positions matching TRBD1. From germline, CDR1 is SGHRS and CDR2 YFSETQ. The junction had 3 bases not matched to a gene; V was cut back by 4 bases and J by 6 bases. The CDR3 is made up of 13 amino acids. This chain's CDR3 is CASSLGQGAEAFF. The DNA of the CDR3 is TGCGCCAGCAGCCTCGGACAGGGGGCTGAAGCTTTCTTT.

The chain recombines TRBV27 with TRBJ1-2, with TRBD1 matching 11 bases. The trim removed 7 bases at V and 4 bases at J, leaving 8 bases unmatched. CDR3 length equals 15 residues. From germline, CDR1 is MNHEY and CDR2 SMNVEV (reference sequence). The CDR3 protein is CASKGQGGLGYGYTF. CDR3 sequence (DNA): TGTGCCAGCAAGGGACAGGGGGGGCTTGGCTATGGCTACACCTTC.

The chain uses TRBV27 and TRBJ2-7; maybe TRBD1 (5 bases). Per germline, CDR1 MNHEY and CDR2 SMNVEV (reference sequence). Trimming pared 2 bases from V and 2 bases from J, leaving 10 bases between. This CDR3 is built from 14 residues. The CDR3 coding sequence is TGTGCCAGCAGTTTAAGGGGTTCCCCCTACGAGCAGTACTTC. This codes for CASSLRGSPYEQYF.

V gene TRBV10-2 combines with J gene TRBJ1-5, with no clear D. CDR3 length equals 16 residues. V lost 6 bases, J lost 6 bases, and 21 bases lay in between. The germline V gene has CDR1 WSHSY and CDR2 SAAADI. The DNA for the CDR3 is TGCGCCAGCAGCGTGCGAGGAGCCTCGCCACGTCAGCCCCAGCATTTT. Its protein product is CASSVRGASPRQPQHF.

This clone appeared once. V usage is TRBV19 and J usage is TRBJ2-1; D unresolved. V gave up 1 base and J gave up 3 bases, with 7 bases separating them. Germline V CDR1 and CDR2: LNHDA, SQIVND (reference sequence). The CDR3 extends over 14 amino acids. CDR3: CASSIVGDYNEQFF. The DNA for the CDR3 is TGTGCCAGTAGTATAGTGGGCGACTACAATGAGCAGTTCTTC.

J is TRBJ1-1 and V is TRBV6-2 or TRBV6-3, with 10 bases that match TRBD1. V lost 2 bases to trimming and J lost 8 bases; unmatched junction nucleotides: 5. CDR3 length: 14 amino acids. The germline V gene encodes CDR1 MNHEY and CDR2 SVGEGT. The CDR3 here is CASSYGTGVTEAFF. Here the CDR3 DNA reads TGTGCCAGCAGTTACGGGACAGGGGTCACCGAAGCTTTCTTT.

V and J are TRBV23-1 and TRBJ1-5, with no clear D. TRBV23-1 is given ORF status, its function remaining uncertain. The V gene lost 0 bases and the J gene lost 6 bases, with 15 bases spanning the gap. The CDR3 is made up of 16 amino acids. CDR3 DNA sequence: TGCGCCAGCAGTCAATCAGGAACCGCACTAGGTCAGCCCCAGCATTTT. Amino acid sequence: CASSQSGTALGQPQHF.

The chain is built from TRBV4-2 and TRBJ2-5; 8 bases are a match to TRBD2. With V trimmed by 3 bases and J by 1 base, 1 base remained unmatched. The CDR3 is 14 residues long. In germline, CDR1 is LGHNA, CDR2 YNFKEQ. The CDR3 coding sequence is TGTGCCAGCAGCCAGGCGGGGGGCCAAGAGACCCAGTACTTC. It encodes CASSQAGGQETQYF.

This chain connects TRBV7-2 to TRBJ2-7; D possibly corresponds to TRBD1 (5 bases). The CDR3 runs 14 residues. V was trimmed by 1 base and J by 2 bases, leaving 9 bases between them. CDR1 and CDR2 from the germline V gene are SGHTA and FQGNSA. CDR3 region: CASSLEGAPYEQYF. DNA for the CDR3: TGTGCCAGCAGCTTAGAAGGGGCGCCCTACGAGCAGTACTTC.

The CDR3 sequence is CASSLGIRGNDEKLFF. CDR3 nucleotide sequence: TGTGCCAGCAGCTTAGGAATCCGGGGGAACGATGAAAAACTGTTTTTT. J is TRBJ1-4 and V is TRBV11-2; tentative D call: TRBD1 (5 bases). Germline CDR1 reads SGHAT; CDR2 reads FQNNGV. The CDR3 has 16 residues. With 1 base removed from V and 6 bases from J, the gap between germline ends came to 15 bases.

This chain connects TRBV27 to TRBJ2-1; the match to TRBD2 covers 12 bases. CDR3 length: 16 residues. The V gene end was trimmed by 1 base and the J gene end by 9 bases; junction bases not matched to a gene: 7. The germline V gene encodes CDR1 MNHEY and CDR2 SMNVEV (reference sequence). This CDR3 reads CASSLLASGGVGEQFF. In nucleotides, the CDR3 is TGTGCCAGCAGTTTATTGGCTAGCGGGGGGGTGGGTGAGCAGTTCTTC.

This rearrangement joins TRBV3-1 (or the pseudogene TRBV3-2) to TRBJ1-5, with 7 bases matching TRBD1. The CDR3 length is 15 residues. Germline V lookup: CDR1 LGHDT, CDR2 YNNKEL (reference sequence). The junction had 2 bases not matched to a gene; V was cut back by 0 bases and J by 3 bases. The CDR3, as DNA: TGTGCCAGCAGCCAAGACACAGGGGACAATCAGCCCCAGCATTTT. It encodes CASSQDTGDNQPQHF.

The chain uses TRBV9 and TRBJ1-3; D is ambiguous. Between the trimmed V and J ends, which lost 3 bases and 7 bases, there was a span of 20 bases. Per the germline V gene, CDR1 is SGDLS and CDR2 is YYNGEE. The length of the CDR3 is 16 residues. CDR3: CASSAPGFQGGNTIYF. The CDR3 DNA reads TGTGCCAGCAGCGCCCCGGGTTTCCAAGGTGGGAACACCATATATTTT.

The CDR3 reads CASSRQGGGNTIYF. CDR3 DNA sequence: TGTGCCAGCAGTAGACAGGGCGGGGGAAACACCATATATTTT. The chain is built from TRBV2 and TRBJ1-3; 7 positions agree with TRBD1. The CDR3 spans 14 residues. J gave up 4 bases and V 5 bases, and 5 bases lay outside the gene matches. CDR1 and CDR2 (germline): SNHLY, FYNNEI.

This sequence joins TRBV6-5 and TRBJ1-2, with 10 bases that match TRBD1. The germline gives CDR1 MNHEY, CDR2 SVGAGI. The J segment lost 6 bases and the V segment lost 6 bases, leaving 4 bases of the junction unmatched. CDR3 length: 13 residues. The CDR3 region has the DNA TGTGCCAGCAGGCAGGGACAGGGGAATGGCTACACCTTC. Encoded protein: CASRQGQGNGYTF.